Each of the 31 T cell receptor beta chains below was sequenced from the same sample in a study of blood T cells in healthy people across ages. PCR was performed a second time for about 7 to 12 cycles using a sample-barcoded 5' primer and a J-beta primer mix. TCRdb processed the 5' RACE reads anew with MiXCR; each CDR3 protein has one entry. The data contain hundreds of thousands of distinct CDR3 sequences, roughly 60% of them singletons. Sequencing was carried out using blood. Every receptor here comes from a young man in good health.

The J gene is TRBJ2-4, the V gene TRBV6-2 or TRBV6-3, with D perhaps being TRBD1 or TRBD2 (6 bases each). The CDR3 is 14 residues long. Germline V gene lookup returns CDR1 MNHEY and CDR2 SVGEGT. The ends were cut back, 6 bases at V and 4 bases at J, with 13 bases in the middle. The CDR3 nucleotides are TGTGCCAGCAGGGCCGGCGGGACAAAAAACATTCAGTACTTC. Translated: CASRAGGTKNIQYF.

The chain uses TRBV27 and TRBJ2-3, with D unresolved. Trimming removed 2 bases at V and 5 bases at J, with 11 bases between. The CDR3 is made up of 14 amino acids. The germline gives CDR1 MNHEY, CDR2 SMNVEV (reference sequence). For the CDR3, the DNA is TGTGCCAGCAGTTTAGGATCCCCCCAAGATACGCAGTATTTT. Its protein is CASSLGSPQDTQYF.

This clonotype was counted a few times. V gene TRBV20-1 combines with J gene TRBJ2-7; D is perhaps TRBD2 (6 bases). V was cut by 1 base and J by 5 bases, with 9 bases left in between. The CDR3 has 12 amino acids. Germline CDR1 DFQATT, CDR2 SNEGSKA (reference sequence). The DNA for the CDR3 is TGCAGTGCTAGAGCGGGAGTTGACGAGCAGTACTTC. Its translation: CSARAGVDEQYF.

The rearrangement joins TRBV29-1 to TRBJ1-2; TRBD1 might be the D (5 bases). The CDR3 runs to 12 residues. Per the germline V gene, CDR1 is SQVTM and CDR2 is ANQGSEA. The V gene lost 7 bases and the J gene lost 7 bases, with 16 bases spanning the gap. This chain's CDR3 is CSGRDQGAGYTF. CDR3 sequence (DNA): TGCAGCGGCAGGGATCAGGGAGCTGGCTACACCTTC.

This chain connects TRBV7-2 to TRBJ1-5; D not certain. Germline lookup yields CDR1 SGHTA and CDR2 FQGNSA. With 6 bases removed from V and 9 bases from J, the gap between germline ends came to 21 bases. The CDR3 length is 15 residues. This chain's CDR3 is CASSSEAGKGRPQHF. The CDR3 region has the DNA TGTGCCAGCAGTTCCGAGGCGGGGAAGGGCCGGCCCCAGCATTTT.

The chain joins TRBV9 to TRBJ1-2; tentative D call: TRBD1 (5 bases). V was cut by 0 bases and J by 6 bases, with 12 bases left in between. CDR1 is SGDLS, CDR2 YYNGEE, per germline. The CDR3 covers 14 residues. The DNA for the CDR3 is TGTGCCAGCAGCGTAGACAGGTCTCAGAATGGCTACACCTTC. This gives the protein CASSVDRSQNGYTF.

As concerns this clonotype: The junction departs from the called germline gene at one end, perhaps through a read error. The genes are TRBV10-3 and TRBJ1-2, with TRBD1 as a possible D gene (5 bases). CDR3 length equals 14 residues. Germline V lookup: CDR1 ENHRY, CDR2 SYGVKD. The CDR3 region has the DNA TGTGTCATCAGTGGGGCAGGGAGTTCCTATGGCTACACCTTC. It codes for CVISGAGSSYGYTF.

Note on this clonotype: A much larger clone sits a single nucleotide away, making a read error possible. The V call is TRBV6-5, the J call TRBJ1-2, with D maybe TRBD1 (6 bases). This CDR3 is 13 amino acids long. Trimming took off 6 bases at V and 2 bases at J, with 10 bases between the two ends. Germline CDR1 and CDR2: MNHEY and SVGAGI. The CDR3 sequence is CASREDRNYGYTF. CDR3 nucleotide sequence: TGTGCCAGCAGAGAAGACAGGAACTATGGCTACACCTTC.

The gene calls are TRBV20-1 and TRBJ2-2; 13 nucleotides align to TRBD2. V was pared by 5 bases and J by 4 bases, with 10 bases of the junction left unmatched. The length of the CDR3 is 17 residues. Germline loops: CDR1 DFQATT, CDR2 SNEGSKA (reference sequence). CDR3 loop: CSARGLAGVSTTGELFF. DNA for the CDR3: TGCAGTGCTCGAGGACTAGCGGGAGTTTCGACCACCGGGGAGCTGTTTTTT.

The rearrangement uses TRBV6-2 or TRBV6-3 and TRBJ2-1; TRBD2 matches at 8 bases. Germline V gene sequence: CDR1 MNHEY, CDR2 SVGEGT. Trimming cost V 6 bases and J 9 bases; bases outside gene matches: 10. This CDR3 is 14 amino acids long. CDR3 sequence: CASRKAGDAGEQFF. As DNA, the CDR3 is TGTGCCAGCAGAAAAGCGGGAGACGCGGGTGAGCAGTTCTTC.

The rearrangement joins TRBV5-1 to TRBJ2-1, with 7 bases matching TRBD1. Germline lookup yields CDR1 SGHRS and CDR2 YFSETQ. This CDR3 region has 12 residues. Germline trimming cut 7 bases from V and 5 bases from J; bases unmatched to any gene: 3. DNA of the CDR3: TGCGCCAGCCACAGGGGAAACAATGAGCAGTTCTTC. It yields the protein CASHRGNNEQFF.

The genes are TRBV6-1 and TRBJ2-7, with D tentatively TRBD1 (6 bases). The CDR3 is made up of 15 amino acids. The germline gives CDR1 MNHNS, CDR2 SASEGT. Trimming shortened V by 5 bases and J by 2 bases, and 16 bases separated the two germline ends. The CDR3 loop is CASSFSQGQTYEQYF. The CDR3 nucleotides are TGTGCCAGCAGTTTTTCCCAAGGACAGACCTACGAGCAGTACTTC.

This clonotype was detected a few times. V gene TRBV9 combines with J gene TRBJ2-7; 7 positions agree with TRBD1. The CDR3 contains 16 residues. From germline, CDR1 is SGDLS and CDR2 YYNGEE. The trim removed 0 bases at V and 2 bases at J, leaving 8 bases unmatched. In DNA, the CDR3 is TGTGCCAGCAGCGTAGATTATCGGGACAGTACCTACGAGCAGTACTTC. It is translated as CASSVDYRDSTYEQYF.

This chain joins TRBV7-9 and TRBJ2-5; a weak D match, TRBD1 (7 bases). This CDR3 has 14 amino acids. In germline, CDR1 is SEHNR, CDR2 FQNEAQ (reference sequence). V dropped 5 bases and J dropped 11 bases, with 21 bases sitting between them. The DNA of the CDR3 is TGTGCCAGCAGCCCAGGGGGGTCGGTGTACGGGCAGTACTTC. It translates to CASSPGGSVYGQYF.

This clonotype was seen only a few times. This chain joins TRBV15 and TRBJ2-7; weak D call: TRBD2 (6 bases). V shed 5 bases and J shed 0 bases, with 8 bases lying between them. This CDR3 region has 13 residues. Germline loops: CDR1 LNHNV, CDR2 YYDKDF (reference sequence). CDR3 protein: CATSRESSYEQYF. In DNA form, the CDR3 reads TGTGCCACCAGCCGGGAGAGCTCCTACGAGCAGTACTTC. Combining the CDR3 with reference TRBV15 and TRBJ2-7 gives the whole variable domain DAMVIQNPRYQVTQFGKPVTLSCSQTLNHNVMYWYQQKSSQAPKLLFHYYDKDFNNEADTPDNFQSRRPNTSFCFLDIRSPGLGDTAMYLCATSRESSYEQYFGPGTRLTVT.

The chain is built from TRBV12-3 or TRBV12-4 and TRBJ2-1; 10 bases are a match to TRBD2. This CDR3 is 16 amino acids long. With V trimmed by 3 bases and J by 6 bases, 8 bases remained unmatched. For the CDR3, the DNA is TGTGCCAGCAGTTTCAGCGCTAGCGGGGGAAGCAATGAGCAGTTCTTC. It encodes CASSFSASGGSNEQFF.

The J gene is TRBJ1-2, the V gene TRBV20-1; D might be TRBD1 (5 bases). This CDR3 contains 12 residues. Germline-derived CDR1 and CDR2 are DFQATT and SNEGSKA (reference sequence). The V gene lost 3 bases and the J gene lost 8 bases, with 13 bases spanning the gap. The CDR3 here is CSASRGTTGYTF. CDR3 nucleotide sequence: TGCAGTGCTAGTAGGGGTACTACCGGCTACACCTTC.

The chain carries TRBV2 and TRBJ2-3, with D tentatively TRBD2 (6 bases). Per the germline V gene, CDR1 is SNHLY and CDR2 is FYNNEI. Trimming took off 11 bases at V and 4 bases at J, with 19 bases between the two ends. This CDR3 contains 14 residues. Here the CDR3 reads CARKAPRGPDTQYF. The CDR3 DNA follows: TGTGCCCGTAAGGCCCCGCGGGGCCCAGATACGCAGTATTTT. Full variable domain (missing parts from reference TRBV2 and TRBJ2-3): EPEVTQTPSHQVTQMGQEVILRCVPISNHLYFYWYRQILGQKVEFLVSFYNNEISEKSEIFDDQFSVERPDGSNFTLKIRSTKLEDSAMYFCARKAPRGPDTQYFGPGTRLTVL.

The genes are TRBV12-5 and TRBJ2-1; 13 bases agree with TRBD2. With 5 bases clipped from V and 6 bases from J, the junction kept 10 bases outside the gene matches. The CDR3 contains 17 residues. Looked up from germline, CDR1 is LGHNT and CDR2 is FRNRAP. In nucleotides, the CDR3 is TGTGCTAGTGGTCCAGAACCGGGACTAGCGGGAACCAATGAGCAGTTCTTC. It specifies CASGPEPGLAGTNEQFF.

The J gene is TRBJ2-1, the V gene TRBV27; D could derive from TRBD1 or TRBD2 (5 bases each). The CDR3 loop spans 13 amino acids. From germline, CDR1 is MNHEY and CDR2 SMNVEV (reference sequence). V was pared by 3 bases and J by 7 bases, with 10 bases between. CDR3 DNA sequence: TGTGCCAGCAGTTTTGGGACCTGGAATGAGCAGTTCTTC. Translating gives CASSFGTWNEQFF.

The CDR3 DNA follows: TGTGCCAGCAGCCAAGAGTCCGGGGGGTTAGGCGAGACCCAGTACTTC. Protein: CASSQESGGLGETQYF. This sequence joins TRBV4-2 and TRBJ2-5; 7 nucleotides match TRBD2. The CDR3 extends over 16 amino acids. Germline V lookup: CDR1 LGHNA, CDR2 YNFKEQ. V trimming: 0 bases; J trimming: 5 bases; junction bases outside the gene matches: 9.

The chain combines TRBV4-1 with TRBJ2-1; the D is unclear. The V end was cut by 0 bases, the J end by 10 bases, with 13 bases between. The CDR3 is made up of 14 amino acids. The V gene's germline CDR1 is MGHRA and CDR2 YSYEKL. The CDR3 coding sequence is TGCGCCAGCAGCCAAGACCCCCTCACGAGCGAGCAGTTCTTC. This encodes CASSQDPLTSEQFF.

This CDR3 reads CAARSGTSGGNIQYF. CDR3 nucleotides: TGTGCCGCGCGATCAGGGACTAGCGGAGGGAACATTCAGTACTTC. The chain joins TRBV6-5 to TRBJ2-4; 11 bases map to TRBD2. V lost 11 bases, J lost 7 bases, and 13 bases stayed unmatched. CDR3 length: 15 amino acids. Germline values: CDR1 MNHEY, CDR2 SVGAGI.

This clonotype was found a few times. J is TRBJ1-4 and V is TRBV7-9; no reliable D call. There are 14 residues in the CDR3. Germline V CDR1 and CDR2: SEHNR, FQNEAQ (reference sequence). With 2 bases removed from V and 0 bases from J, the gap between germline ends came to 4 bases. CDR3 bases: TGTGCCAGCAGCTTACAGGCAACTAATGAAAAACTGTTTTTT. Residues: CASSLQATNEKLFF.

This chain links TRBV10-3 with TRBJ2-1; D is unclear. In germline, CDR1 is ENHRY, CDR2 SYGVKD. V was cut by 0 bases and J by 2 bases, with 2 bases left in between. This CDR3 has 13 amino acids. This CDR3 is CAISESAYNEQFF. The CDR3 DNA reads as TGTGCCATCAGTGAGTCCGCCTACAATGAGCAGTTCTTC.

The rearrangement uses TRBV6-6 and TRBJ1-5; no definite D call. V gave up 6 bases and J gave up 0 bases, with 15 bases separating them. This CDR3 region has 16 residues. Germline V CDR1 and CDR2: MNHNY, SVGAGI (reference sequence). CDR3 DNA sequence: TGTGCCAGCAGCCCCACCGCCTGGGGTAGCAATCAGCCCCAGCATTTT. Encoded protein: CASSPTAWGSNQPQHF.

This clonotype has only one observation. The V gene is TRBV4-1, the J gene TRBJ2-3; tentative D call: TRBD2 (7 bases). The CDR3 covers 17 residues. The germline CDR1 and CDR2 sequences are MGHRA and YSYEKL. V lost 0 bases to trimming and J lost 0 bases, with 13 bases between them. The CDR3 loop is CASSQDGRGASTDTQYF. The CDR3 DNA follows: TGCGCCAGCAGCCAAGATGGGAGGGGGGCTAGCACAGATACGCAGTATTTT.

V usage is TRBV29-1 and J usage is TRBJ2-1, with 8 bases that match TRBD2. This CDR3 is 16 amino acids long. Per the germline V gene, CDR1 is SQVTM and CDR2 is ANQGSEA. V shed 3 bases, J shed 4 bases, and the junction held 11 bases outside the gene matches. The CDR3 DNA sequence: TGCAGCGTTGATGACCGAGCTAGCGGGTCTTACAATGAGCAGTTCTTC. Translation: CSVDDRASGSYNEQFF.

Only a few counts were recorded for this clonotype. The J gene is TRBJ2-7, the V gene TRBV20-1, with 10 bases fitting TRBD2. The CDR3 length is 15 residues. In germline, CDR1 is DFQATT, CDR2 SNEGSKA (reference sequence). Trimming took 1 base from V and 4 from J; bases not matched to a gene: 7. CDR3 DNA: TGCAGTGCTAGAGGTCTAGCGGGAGCAGCGTACGAGCAGTACTTC. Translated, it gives CSARGLAGAAYEQYF.

CDR3 nucleotides: TGCAGTGCTAGAGATCTCGGGAGAGATACGCAGTATTTT. This gives the protein CSARDLGRDTQYF. The chain uses TRBV20-1 and TRBJ2-3; D might be TRBD2 (6 bases). V gave up 0 bases and J gave up 5 bases, with 9 bases separating them. This CDR3 comprises 13 residues. In germline, CDR1 is DFQATT, CDR2 SNEGSKA (reference sequence).

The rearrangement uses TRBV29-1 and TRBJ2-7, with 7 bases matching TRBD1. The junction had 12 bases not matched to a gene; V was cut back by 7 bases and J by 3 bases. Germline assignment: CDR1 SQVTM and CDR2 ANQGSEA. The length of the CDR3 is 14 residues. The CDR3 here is CSGVTRDSIYEQYF. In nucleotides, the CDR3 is TGCAGCGGGGTTACCCGGGACAGTATCTACGAGCAGTACTTC.